This TCR beta chain was obtained from a study of cytomegalovirus exposure and HLA in healthy donors. Broader study findings: Rare TCR sequences dominated, though some public TCRs recurred in many donors. Based on reports, TCR beta sequences accurately predicted HLA-A and HLA-B alleles for most subjects. In vitro, three CMV-associated chains proved specific for CMV antigens.

In the PCR, 60 Vbeta and 13 Jbeta primers were used. Using immunoSEQ multiplex PCR, the repertoire was profiled, and TCRdb retains in-frame clones only, with some absent. The top ten hold 5.5% to 8.5% of the sample, which has 130,000 or so clones, just under 75% seen once. With respect to this clone: Its antigen is currently unknown.

Trimming removed 7 bases from V and 6 bases from J, with 25 bases in between. The CDR3 totals 16 residues. Germline assignment: CDR1 SQVTM and CDR2 ANQGSEA. Healthy bone marrow donors made up the cohort. The sample comprised PBMCs. The sequence derives from a man aged 35 to 55 in good health and CMV-seropositive. The chain couples TRBV29-1 to TRBJ2-1; D may be TRBD2 (6 bases). CDR3 sequence: CSAEKTSGTVGNEQFF. The CDR3 DNA follows: TGCAGCGCCGAGAAGACTTCAGGGACTGTTGGCAATGAGCAGTTCTTC.